The 19 T cell receptor beta chains below come from one sample, sequenced in a study of blood T cell repertoires in COVID-19. Data came from immunoSEQ multiplex PCR; TCRdb stores just in-frame clones and leaves some out. The sample has about 69,000 clones; approximately 79% are singletons. Sequencing was carried out using peripheral blood. These receptors were obtained from a human donor in a cohort sampled during active COVID-19.

The chain couples TRBV10-2 to TRBJ1-2, with TRBD1 identical over 8 bases. Trimming at V came to 7 bases and at J to 6 bases, leaving 7 bases not matched to a gene. Germline loops: CDR1 WSHSY, CDR2 SAAADI. This CDR3 contains 13 residues. Here the CDR3 DNA reads TGCGCCAGCACCCTGAGGACAGGGAATGGCTACACCTTC. Translating it yields CASTLRTGNGYTF.

This clone was recorded once. The chain employs TRBV18 and TRBJ2-1; tentative D call: TRBD2 (6 bases). This CDR3 has 14 amino acids. Germline values: CDR1 KGHSH, CDR2 LQKENI. V gave up 3 bases and J gave up 5 bases, with 11 bases separating them. The CDR3 region is CASSPWTTDNEQFF. The CDR3 DNA reads TGTGCCAGCTCACCCTGGACTACCGACAATGAGCAGTTCTTC.

This CDR3 reads CASSNTPNGYTF. DNA of the CDR3: TGTGCCAGCAGTAACACCCCGAATGGCTACACCTTC. V usage is TRBV27 and J usage is TRBJ1-2, with no clear D. Trimming stripped 5 bases from V and 6 bases from J, with 10 bases between. Germline V CDR1 and CDR2: MNHEY, SMNVEV (reference sequence). The CDR3 has 12 residues.

V and J are TRBV6-5 and TRBJ1-5; the match to TRBD1 covers 7 bases. The germline CDR1 and CDR2 sequences are MNHEY and SVGAGI. This CDR3 contains 16 residues. V shed 2 bases, J shed 2 bases, and the junction held 6 bases outside the gene matches. This CDR3 is CASSYTTGRCNQPQHF. The CDR3 nucleotides read TGTGCCAGCAGTTACACGACAGGGCGGTGCAATCAGCCCCAGCATTTT.

J is TRBJ2-3 and V is TRBV3-1 (or the pseudogene TRBV3-2), with 8 positions matching TRBD2. CDR3 length: 18 residues. The ends lost 4 bases at V and 2 bases at J; junction bases unmatched: 14. The germline V gene has CDR1 LGHDT and CDR2 YNNKEL (reference sequence). For the CDR3, the DNA is TGTGCCAGCAGCCCTCTAGCGGGTAGTTGGGATATCACAGATACGCAGTATTTT. Its protein product is CASSPLAGSWDITDTQYF.

This clone was observed a single time. This chain links TRBV6-1 with TRBJ2-7, with a tentative D call TRBD2 (6 bases). In germline, CDR1 is MNHNS, CDR2 SASEGT. V was trimmed by 2 bases and J by 1 base, leaving 12 bases between them. The CDR3 has 15 amino acids. CDR3 sequence reads: CASSELGGSSYEQYF. The CDR3 DNA is TGTGCCAGCAGTGAACTAGGAGGGTCGTCCTACGAGCAGTACTTC.

This clone was detected only a few times. This chain joins TRBV5-1 and TRBJ1-2, with 8 positions matching TRBD1. J was trimmed by 0 bases and V by 0 bases; bases with no gene match: 4. Germline values: CDR1 SGHRS, CDR2 YFSETQ. This CDR3 has 16 amino acids. The CDR3 loop reads CASSLAGTGSNYGYTF. CDR3 in DNA: TGCGCCAGCAGCTTGGCCGGGACAGGATCTAACTATGGCTACACCTTC. Together with reference TRBV5-1 and TRBJ1-2, the CDR3 gives the full variable domain: KAGVTQTPRYLIKTRGQQVTLSCSPISGHRSVSWYQQTPGQGLQFLFEYFSETQRNKGNFPGRFSGRQFSNSRSEMNVSTLELGDSALYLCASSLAGTGSNYGYTFGSGTRLTVV.

This rearrangement joins TRBV19 to TRBJ2-3, with a tentative D call TRBD2 (6 bases). V was shortened by 2 bases and J by 0 bases, with 9 bases between the two germline ends. This CDR3 has 15 residues. Germline V gene data show CDR1 as LNHDA and CDR2 as SQIVND (reference sequence). CDR3 loop: CASSIKTSSTDTQYF. As DNA, the CDR3 is TGTGCCAGTAGTATAAAGACTAGTAGCACAGATACGCAGTATTTT.

The chain uses TRBV28 and TRBJ1-5, with 11 bases aligning to TRBD1. Looked up from germline, CDR1 is MDHEN and CDR2 is SYDVKM. V was clipped by 3 bases and J by 0 bases; unmatched bases: 7. The CDR3 totals 18 residues. This CDR3 reads CASSLGTGGTVSNQPQHF. CDR3 DNA sequence: TGTGCCAGCAGTTTGGGGACAGGGGGTACAGTTAGCAATCAGCCCCAGCATTTT.

V usage is TRBV6-5 and J usage is TRBJ1-5; no firm D call. V dropped 0 bases and J dropped 6 bases, with 9 bases sitting between them. This CDR3 has 14 amino acids. Germline values: CDR1 MNHEY, CDR2 SVGAGI. CDR3 nucleotide sequence: TGTGCCAGCAGTTACTCACCCGCTACTCAGCCCCAGCATTTT. As protein: CASSYSPATQPQHF.

The rearrangement joins TRBV11-2 to TRBJ2-1; TRBD1 aligns across 7 bases. V dropped 6 bases and J dropped 9; count of bases not matched to a gene: 8. The germline CDR1 and CDR2 sequences are SGHAT and FQNNGV. This CDR3 spans 13 amino acids. The CDR3 reads CASSYNRGGEQFF. CDR3 in DNA: TGTGCCAGCAGTTATAACAGGGGCGGTGAGCAGTTCTTC.

This rearrangement joins TRBV7-9 to TRBJ2-5, with a tentative D call TRBD1 (6 bases). Germline CDR1 and CDR2: SEHNR and FQNEAQ (reference sequence). The CDR3 is 14 amino acids. Trimming stripped 8 bases from V and 1 base from J, with 14 bases between. CDR3 DNA: TGTGCCAGCGGGACACCTCAAGTCCAAGAGACCCAGTACTTC. Its protein is CASGTPQVQETQYF.

This rearrangement joins TRBV5-1 to TRBJ2-1; 9 bases map to TRBD1. V shed 7 bases and J 9 bases; nucleotides not matched to a gene: 11. This CDR3 region has 14 residues. The V gene's germline CDR1 is SGHRS and CDR2 YFSETQ. The CDR3 reads CASRGQGFNGEQFF. The CDR3 DNA reads TGCGCCAGCCGGGGACAGGGCTTTAACGGTGAGCAGTTCTTC.

This clone was counted once. This chain joins TRBV10-1 and TRBJ2-7; 9 bases are a match to TRBD1. Trimming at V came to 3 bases and at J to 5 bases, leaving 5 bases not matched to a gene. CDR3 length: 14 residues. Germline CDR1 reads WNHNN; CDR2 reads SYGVQD (reference sequence). Here the CDR3 reads CASSERDRDHEQYF. CDR3 nucleotide sequence: TGCGCCAGCAGTGAAAGGGACAGGGACCACGAGCAGTACTTC.

This chain connects TRBV9 to TRBJ2-1, with 10 positions matching TRBD2. J was trimmed by 2 bases and V by 4 bases; bases with no gene match: 3. The CDR3 spans 15 residues. CDR1 and CDR2 (germline): SGDLS, YYNGEE. CDR3 amino acids: CASSLSGGAYNEQFF. Here the CDR3 DNA reads TGTGCCAGCAGCCTCAGCGGGGGGGCCTACAATGAGCAGTTCTTC.

The CDR3 here is CASSGRAVLGGELFF. The CDR3 DNA follows: TGCGCCAGCAGCGGGAGGGCCGTTCTTGGCGGGGAGCTGTTTTTT. The chain carries TRBV10-2 and TRBJ2-2, with TRBD2 identical over 8 bases. Looked up from germline, CDR1 is WSHSY and CDR2 is SAAADI. V lost 6 bases, J lost 7 bases, and 10 bases stayed unmatched. The CDR3 spans 15 residues.

The chain links TRBV10-1 to TRBJ1-1; D unresolved. This CDR3 is built from 14 residues. Per the germline V gene, CDR1 is WNHNN and CDR2 is SYGVQD (reference sequence). Trimming left V 0 bases short and J 4 bases short, with 9 bases between. The CDR3 loop is CASSESDGSTEAFF. As DNA, the CDR3 is TGCGCCAGCAGTGAGTCTGATGGGAGCACTGAAGCTTTCTTT.

The chain recombines TRBV19 with TRBJ2-7; TRBD2 might be the D (6 bases). The ends were cut back, 1 base at V and 0 bases at J, with 10 bases in the middle. The CDR3 sequence is 15 residues long. Germline V gene data show CDR1 as LNHDA and CDR2 as SQIVND (reference sequence). The CDR3 coding sequence is TGTGCCAGTAGTATAGTGGCGGGGAGCTCCTACGAGCAGTACTTC. The encoded protein is CASSIVAGSSYEQYF.

This clone was seen a single time. V is TRBV19 and J is TRBJ1-5, with 7 bases aligning to TRBD1. The CDR3 runs to 14 residues. CDR1 is LNHDA, CDR2 SQIVND, per germline (reference sequence). V lost 6 bases and J lost 4; bases outside the gene matches: 6. The CDR3 DNA follows: TGTGCCAGTAGCAAGACAGGGTTGAATCAGCCCCAGCATTTT. Protein: CASSKTGLNQPQHF.